The 27 T cell receptor beta chains reported below all come from one sample, sequenced in a study of CXCR3-negative and CXCR3-positive naive CD8 T cells. Study findings and constraints: Hydrophobicity of TRB CDR3s was greater in CXCR3-positive naive cells than in CXCR3-negative naive cells.

No cognate antigen is known for these TCRs. The libraries of TRB cDNA were prepared using 5' RACE with UMI labels. TCRdb re-called the 5' RACE reads; one entry per CDR3 protein, DNA not given. This repertoire includes 90,000 to 150,000 distinct CDR3 sequences. Sequencing was done on a sample of naive CXCR3+ CD8+ T cells from blood. Documented subset: CD45RO-CCR7+CD27+CD95- naive CD8+ T cells expressing CXCR3 (TNR3+). These receptors originate from a human donor in good health. Some clones in this sample may be carry-over from other donors' samples.

The chain employs TRBV11-2 and TRBJ2-2; there is no DNA to check the TCRdb D call of TRBD1. Looked up from germline, CDR1 is SGHAT and CDR2 is FQNNGV. The CDR3 is made up of 19 amino acids. CDR3 residues: CASSLSSGFGTENTGELFF.

V is TRBV9 and J is TRBJ2-7; as DNA is missing, the TRBD1 call by TCRdb cannot be tested. This CDR3 has 14 amino acids. Germline loops: CDR1 SGDLS, CDR2 YYNGEE. CDR3 residues: CASSVGDRVVEQYF.

The rearrangement joins TRBV5-1 to TRBJ2-1; TCRdb returns TRBD1, unconfirmable since there is no DNA. The CDR3 has 16 amino acids. Germline assignment: CDR1 SGHRS and CDR2 YFSETQ. The CDR3 loop is CASSLSSPPGWDEQFF. The entire variable domain, with the rest obtained from reference TRBV5-1 and TRBJ2-1, is as follows: KAGVTQTPRYLIKTRGQQVTLSCSPISGHRSVSWYQQTPGQGLQFLFEYFSETQRNKGNFPGRFSGRQFSNSRSEMNVSTLELGDSALYLCASSLSSPPGWDEQFFGPGTRLTVL.

The chain has TRBV27 and TRBJ2-7; the TCRdb call, TRBD2, lacks DNA for checking. Germline assignment: CDR1 MNHEY and CDR2 SMNVEV (reference sequence). This CDR3 region has 15 residues. CDR3 protein: CASSPGLAGDSEQYF.

V and J are TRBV6-1 and TRBJ2-7. The CDR3 loop spans 14 amino acids. CDR1 and CDR2 (germline): MNHNS, SASEGT. CDR3 sequence reads: CARSELGGSYEQYF.

This chain links TRBV20-1 with TRBJ1-2; the D call of TRBD1 rests on TCRdb alone, since no DNA is present to check it. Germline V gives CDR1 DFQATT, CDR2 SNEGSKA (reference sequence). The CDR3 is 17 amino acids. This CDR3 is CSATEIRPGERDYGYTF.

The chain links TRBV4-3 to TRBJ2-1; without DNA, the TCRdb call of TRBD2 cannot be checked. The CDR3 has 16 residues. Per the germline V gene, CDR1 is LGHNA and CDR2 is YSLEER. This CDR3 reads CASSQDYRPLYNEQFF.

The genes are TRBV4-3 and TRBJ1-1. The CDR3 is 16 residues long. The germline V gene encodes CDR1 LGHNA and CDR2 YSLEER. CDR3 residues: CASSQALTGTASEAFF.

The chain's CDR3 is CASSLLVSPNYGYTF. The V gene is TRBV7-9, the J gene TRBJ1-2. The CDR3 runs 15 residues. The germline V gene encodes CDR1 SEHNR and CDR2 FQNEAQ (reference sequence).

CDR3 amino acids: CASSLQGGIGEQFF. The chain is built from TRBV12-3 or TRBV12-4 and TRBJ2-1; TCRdb picks TRBD2, but there is no DNA to check that call. The length of the CDR3 is 14 residues.

V and J are TRBV4-1 and TRBJ2-7; TCRdb proposes TRBD2, but this gene call is untestable without DNA. This CDR3 is 17 amino acids long. CDR1 and CDR2 (germline): MGHRA, YSYEKL. The CDR3 region is CASSRADWTSGTYEQYF.

This rearrangement joins TRBV29-1 to TRBJ2-7; TCRdb designates TRBD1, a call that cannot be tested without DNA. CDR3 length: 12 amino acids. CDR1 and CDR2 from the germline V gene are SQVTM and ANQGSEA. The CDR3 loop reads CSVLGGSYEQYF.

The chain employs TRBV7-7 and TRBJ2-3; TCRdb's D call of TRBD2 is untestable without DNA. Germline-derived CDR1 and CDR2 are SSHAT and FNYEAQ (reference sequence). This CDR3 has 15 amino acids. The CDR3 protein is CASSRTSAYTDTQYF. The full variable domain, rest sourced from reference TRBV7-7 and TRBJ2-3, is GAGVSQSPRYKVTKRGQDVTLRCDPISSHATLYWYQQALGQGPEFLTYFNYEAQPDKSGLPSDRFSAERPEGSISTLTIQRTEQRDSAMYRCASSRTSAYTDTQYFGPGTRLTVL.

V usage is TRBV7-2 and J usage is TRBJ2-4; TCRdb picks TRBD1, but there is no DNA to check that call. The CDR3 is 18 residues long. Germline loops: CDR1 SGHTA, CDR2 FQGNSA. Here the CDR3 reads CASSDDRTSIGTENIQYF.

The chain carries TRBV7-9 and TRBJ1-1; the TCRdb D gene call, TRBD1, has no DNA to confirm it. The CDR3 is 13 amino acids. Germline V gene lookup returns CDR1 SEHNR and CDR2 FQNEAQ (reference sequence). Here the CDR3 reads CASSLPGGYEAFF.

The gene calls are TRBV5-8 and TRBJ2-1; TCRdb's D gene call, TRBD1, goes unchecked for lack of DNA. There are 15 residues in the CDR3. Germline V CDR1 and CDR2: SGHTS, YDEGEE. CDR3 region: CASSLGTGPINEQFF. Filled out from reference TRBV5-8 and TRBJ2-1, the complete variable domain reads EAGVTQSPTHLIKTRGQQATLRCSPISGHTSVYWYQQALGLGLQFLLWYDEGEERNRGNFPPRFSGRQFPNYSSELNVNALELEDSALYLCASSLGTGPINEQFFGPGTRLTVL.

The chain recombines TRBV7-9 with TRBJ1-1. Looked up from germline, CDR1 is SEHNR and CDR2 is FQNEAQ (reference sequence). CDR3 length equals 13 residues. CDR3 loop: CASSLVSLTEAFF.

The chain's CDR3 is CATLARGRLPTSTDTQYF. The V and J genes are TRBV12-3 or TRBV12-4 and TRBJ2-3; TCRdb designates TRBD1, a call that cannot be tested without DNA. The CDR3 consists of 18 residues.

The chain recombines TRBV6-2 or TRBV6-3 with TRBJ2-1; there is no DNA to check the TCRdb D call of TRBD2. Germline V gene sequence: CDR1 MNHEY, CDR2 SVGEGT. The CDR3 is made up of 18 amino acids. CDR3 region: CASPNHVAGGSSYNEQFF.

The V call is TRBV5-6, the J call TRBJ2-3. The CDR3 has 15 amino acids. CDR1 and CDR2 (germline): SGHDT, YYEEEE. CDR3 region: CASSLPRTSTDTQYF.

The gene calls are TRBV27 and TRBJ2-1; TCRdb indicates TRBD1, and absent DNA this call remains unverified. The CDR3 consists of 12 residues. The V gene's germline CDR1 is MNHEY and CDR2 SMNVEV (reference sequence). This CDR3 reads CASSGQHNEQLF.

V gene TRBV7-3 combines with J gene TRBJ2-5; TCRdb reports TRBD1, a call that lacks DNA to check it against. CDR3 length: 15 amino acids. Germline V gene lookup returns CDR1 SGHTA and CDR2 FQGTGA. The CDR3 spells CASSLTGTGRETQYF.

The V and J genes are TRBV14 and TRBJ1-2; TCRdb designates TRBD1, a call that cannot be tested without DNA. The CDR3 sequence is 16 residues long. Germline-derived CDR1 and CDR2 are SGHDN and FVKESK. The CDR3 sequence: CASSQDFRTGGYGYTF.

The chain has TRBV5-1 and TRBJ2-2; the TCRdb call, TRBD1, lacks DNA for checking. Germline-derived CDR1 and CDR2 are SGHRS and YFSETQ. CDR3 length equals 17 residues. The CDR3 loop reads CASSTGPGGMNTGELFF.

The gene calls are TRBV6-2 or TRBV6-3 and TRBJ2-1; TCRdb reports TRBD2, a call that lacks DNA to check it against. The CDR3 covers 17 residues. Germline-derived CDR1 and CDR2 are MNHEY and SVGEGT. CDR3 residues: CASSSGLAGASYNEQFF.

The J gene is TRBJ2-7, the V gene TRBV30; TCRdb calls TRBD1, which cannot be checked without DNA. The CDR3 covers 13 residues. CDR1 is GTSNPN and CDR2 is SVGIG in the germline V gene (reference sequence). CDR3 protein: CAWSEGQTYEQYF.

The chain is built from TRBV9 and TRBJ2-2; TCRdb names TRBD1, which stays unverified in the absence of DNA. The germline V gene has CDR1 SGDLS and CDR2 YYNGEE. The CDR3 consists of 16 residues. The CDR3 sequence is CASSPRAGANTRELFF.